This T cell receptor (beta chain) originates from a study of T cells after yellow fever vaccination. Broader study findings: Most primary-vaccination clones recurred post-booster (around 95% CD4, roughly 87% CD8). Relatively few clonotypes were ones that appeared in both CD4 and CD8 compartments.

TCRdb independently ran MiXCR on the 5' RACE reads; one entry per CDR3 protein. Counted here are hundreds of thousands of distinct CDR3 sequences, roughly an eighth occurring once; the ten biggest clones make up approximately 3.3%. About this clonotype: Its antigen is unidentified.

V gave up 3 bases and J gave up 4 bases; unmatched junction bases: 3. CDR1 and CDR2 (germline): SGHNT, YYREEE (reference sequence). This CDR3 has 14 amino acids. Source: CD4+ T cells sorted from PBMCs, taken 15 days after the yellow fever booster vaccination. This clonotype was sampled from a man aged 18 to 29 who received the YFV17D yellow fever vaccine. This rearrangement joins TRBV5-4 to TRBJ2-5, with TRBD1 matching 10 bases. The CDR3 coding sequence is TGTGCCAGCAGCTCCGACAGGGGGCTAGAGACCCAGTACTTC. Amino acid sequence: CASSSDRGLETQYF.